This T cell receptor beta chain derives from a study of neurological immune-mediated disorders. Every sequencing run gave over 170 million TCR-beta sequences, taken from 15-18 subjects. Each CDR3 protein is one row after TCRdb ran MiXCR on the 5' RACE reads. The repertoire holds about 79,000 distinct CDR3 sequences, with 14% as singletons. Trimming stripped 6 bases from V and 4 bases from J, with 18 bases between. The length of the CDR3 is 15 residues. Germline values: CDR1 MNHEY, CDR2 SMNVEV (reference sequence). Unsorted libraries were prepared from 2 million PBMCs held at -80 C. Study-level points and caveats: No sharing of CDR3 amino acid sequences was observed among expanded clones across subjects, suggesting private repertoires in all groups.

This clonotype appeared many times. Its cognate antigen is unknown. The sample taken for sequencing was PBMCs. This clonotype was sampled from a woman aged 50 to 65 in good health. V usage is TRBV27 and J usage is TRBJ1-1, with D perhaps matching TRBD1 (6 bases). DNA of the CDR3: TGTGCCAGCAGGTCCACAGGGTACGAGGCCACTGAAGCTTTCTTT. It codes for CASRSTGYEATEAFF.